This passage covers 5 T cell receptor beta chains from one sample sequenced in a study of PD-L1 blockade in urothelial cancer. The sample's time point: peripheral blood 6 weeks after treatment start. Only in-frame clones appear in the TCRdb table, and some are missing; sequencing was by immunoSEQ multiplex PCR. Of some 23,000 clones listed, around 82% are singletons. The specimen was PBMCs, collected around atezolizumab (anti-PD-L1) treatment. Receptor source: a man aged 65-85 years with urothelial cancer.

V gene TRBV7-2 combines with J gene TRBJ1-2; the D gene is possibly TRBD1 (5 bases). The germline V gene encodes CDR1 SGHTA and CDR2 FQGNSA. CDR3 length: 15 amino acids. V gave up 0 bases and J gave up 3 bases, with 11 bases separating them. As DNA, the CDR3 is TGTGCCAGCAGCTTAGCGCTCTCGGGGGACTATGGCTACACCTTC. It encodes CASSLALSGDYGYTF.

This chain links TRBV19 with TRBJ1-2, with D possibly matching TRBD1 (5 bases). Germline V gene sequence: CDR1 LNHDA, CDR2 SQIVND (reference sequence). The CDR3 contains 15 residues. V dropped 6 bases and J dropped 3 bases, with 17 bases sitting between them. Here the CDR3 DNA reads TGTGCCAGTAGGTCAGAGGGACTTGGAGACTATGGCTACACCTTC. Translation: CASRSEGLGDYGYTF.

The table lists this clone with a count of one. The chain recombines TRBV9 with TRBJ2-2, with 12 bases aligning to TRBD2. CDR3 size: 18 residues. J gave up 4 bases and V 4 bases, and 11 bases lay outside the gene matches. The germline V gene has CDR1 SGDLS and CDR2 YYNGEE. The CDR3, as DNA: TGTGCCAGCAGCCCCGGACTAGCGGGGCCCTGGGGCACCGGGGAGCTGTTTTTT. This translates into CASSPGLAGPWGTGELFF.

The gene calls are TRBV6-5 and TRBJ2-3; 7 nucleotides align to TRBD2. The CDR3 runs to 16 residues. Per germline, CDR1 MNHEY and CDR2 SVGAGI. V trimming: 2 bases; J trimming: 4 bases; junction bases outside the gene matches: 9. Here the CDR3 reads CASSYVGGSNADTQYF. As DNA, the CDR3 is TGTGCCAGCAGTTACGTCGGCGGGAGTAACGCAGATACGCAGTATTTT.

CDR3 nucleotide sequence: TGTGCCAGCAGCTCCTGGACTAGCGGGAGCACAGATACGCAGTATTTT. It encodes CASSSWTSGSTDTQYF. The chain has TRBV7-9 and TRBJ2-3, with 11 bases aligning to TRBD2. This CDR3 is 16 amino acids long. In germline, CDR1 is SEHNR, CDR2 FQNEAQ (reference sequence). V was clipped by 4 bases and J by 0 bases; unmatched bases: 3.